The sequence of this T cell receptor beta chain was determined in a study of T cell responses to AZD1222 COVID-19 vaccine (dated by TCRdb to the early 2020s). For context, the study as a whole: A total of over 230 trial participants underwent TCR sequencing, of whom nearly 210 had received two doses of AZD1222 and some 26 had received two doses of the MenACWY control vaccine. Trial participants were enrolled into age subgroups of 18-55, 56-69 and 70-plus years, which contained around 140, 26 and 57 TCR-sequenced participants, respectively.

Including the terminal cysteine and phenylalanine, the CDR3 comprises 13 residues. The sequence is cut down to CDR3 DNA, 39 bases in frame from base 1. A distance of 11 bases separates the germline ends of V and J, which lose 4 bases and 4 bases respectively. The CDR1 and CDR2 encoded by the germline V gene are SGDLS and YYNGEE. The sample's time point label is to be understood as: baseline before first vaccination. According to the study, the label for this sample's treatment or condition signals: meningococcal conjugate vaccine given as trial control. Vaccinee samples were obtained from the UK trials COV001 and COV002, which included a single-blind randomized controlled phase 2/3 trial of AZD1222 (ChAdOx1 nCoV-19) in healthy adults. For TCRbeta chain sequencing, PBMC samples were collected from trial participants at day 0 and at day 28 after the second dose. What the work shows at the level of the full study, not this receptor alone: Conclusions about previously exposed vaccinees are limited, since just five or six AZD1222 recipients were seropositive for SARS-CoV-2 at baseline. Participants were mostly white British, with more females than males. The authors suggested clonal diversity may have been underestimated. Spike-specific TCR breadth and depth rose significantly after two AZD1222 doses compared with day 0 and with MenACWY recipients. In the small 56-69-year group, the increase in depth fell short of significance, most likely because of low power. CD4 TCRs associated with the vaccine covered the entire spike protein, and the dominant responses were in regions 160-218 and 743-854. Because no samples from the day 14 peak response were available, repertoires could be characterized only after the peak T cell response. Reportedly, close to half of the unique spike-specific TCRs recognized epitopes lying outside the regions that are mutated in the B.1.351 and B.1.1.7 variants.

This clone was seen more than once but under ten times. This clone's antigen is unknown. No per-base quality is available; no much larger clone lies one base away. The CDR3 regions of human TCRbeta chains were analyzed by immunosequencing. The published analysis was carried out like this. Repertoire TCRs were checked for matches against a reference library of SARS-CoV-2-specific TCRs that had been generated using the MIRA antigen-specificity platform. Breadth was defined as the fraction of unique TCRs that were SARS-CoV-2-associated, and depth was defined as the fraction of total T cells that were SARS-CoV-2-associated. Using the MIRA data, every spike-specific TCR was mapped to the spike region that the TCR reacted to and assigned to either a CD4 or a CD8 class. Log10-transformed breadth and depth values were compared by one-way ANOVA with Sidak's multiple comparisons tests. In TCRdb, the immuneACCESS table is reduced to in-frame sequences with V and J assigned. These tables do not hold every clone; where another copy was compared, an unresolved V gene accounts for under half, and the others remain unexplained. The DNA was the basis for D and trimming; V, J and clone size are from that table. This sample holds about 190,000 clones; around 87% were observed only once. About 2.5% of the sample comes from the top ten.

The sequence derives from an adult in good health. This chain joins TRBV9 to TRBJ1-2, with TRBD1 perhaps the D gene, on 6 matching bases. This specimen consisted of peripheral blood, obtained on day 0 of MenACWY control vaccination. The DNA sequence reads TGTGCCAGCAGCACCGGGACACTCTATGGCTACACCTTC. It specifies CASSTGTLYGYTF.